Below, 6 T cell receptor beta chains from the same sample are listed, as sequenced in a study of blood T cells in healthy people across ages. Next came a second PCR, run for about 7 to 12 cycles, which used a sample-barcoded 5' primer along with a J-beta primer mix. Using its own MiXCR run on the 5' RACE reads, TCRdb lists one record per CDR3 protein. Of fewer than 2,000,000 distinct CDR3 sequences in the sample, about 35% were seen once. Sequencing input: blood. These TCRs come from a young woman in good health.

Only a few counts were recorded for this clonotype. The V call is TRBV3-1, the J call TRBJ2-7, with D perhaps TRBD1 or TRBD2 (5 bases each). Germline values: CDR1 LGHDT, CDR2 YNNKEL (reference sequence). V was shortened by 1 base and J by 4 bases, with 11 bases between the two germline ends. The CDR3 loop spans 14 amino acids. The CDR3 DNA reads as TGTGCCAGCAGCCAAGGGGGGAAGAATTACGAGCAGTACTTC. Translating it yields CASSQGGKNYEQYF.

The chain joins TRBV20-1 to TRBJ2-4, with a possible D match to TRBD2 (6 bases). This CDR3 region has 16 residues. V dropped 1 base and J dropped 3 bases, with 16 bases sitting between them. The germline gives CDR1 DFQATT, CDR2 SNEGSKA (reference sequence). CDR3 nucleotides: TGCAGTGCTAGAGGGGGAGGAGGGTCAGTCAAAAACATTCAGTACTTC. This codes for CSARGGGGSVKNIQYF.

The chain joins TRBV6-4 to TRBJ2-7; a possible D gene is TRBD2 (5 bases). The length of the CDR3 is 17 residues. Trimming left V 9 bases short and J 3 bases short, with 27 bases between. Germline V gene data show CDR1 as MRHNA and CDR2 as SNTAGT. Here the CDR3 reads CASVESPVRDGLYEQYF. The CDR3 DNA reads as TGTGCCAGTGTTGAAAGCCCGGTTCGAGACGGACTCTACGAGCAGTACTTC.

V is TRBV5-1 and J is TRBJ2-3; D may be TRBD1 (6 bases). V was shortened by 3 bases and J by 2 bases, with 10 bases between the two germline ends. There are 14 residues in the CDR3. From germline, CDR1 is SGHRS and CDR2 YFSETQ. Written as DNA, the CDR3 is TGCGCCAGCAGCTGGCGACAGGACACAGATACGCAGTATTTT. It specifies CASSWRQDTDTQYF. Using reference TRBV5-1 and TRBJ2-3 for the parts outside the CDR3, the full variable domain is KAGVTQTPRYLIKTRGQQVTLSCSPISGHRSVSWYQQTPGQGLQFLFEYFSETQRNKGNFPGRFSGRQFSNSRSEMNVSTLELGDSALYLCASSWRQDTDTQYFGPGTRLTVL.

This clonotype was detected only a few times. The rearrangement links TRBV7-2 to TRBJ2-6, with 8 bases aligning to TRBD1. The CDR3 runs to 18 residues. Losses at the gene ends were 2 bases for V and 0 bases for J; bases not matched to a gene: 6. Per the germline V gene, CDR1 is SGHTA and CDR2 is FQGNSA. CDR3 sequence: CASSLRWTGTSGANVLTF. CDR3 DNA sequence: TGTGCCAGCAGCTTAAGATGGACAGGGACCTCTGGGGCCAACGTCCTGACTTTC.

J is TRBJ2-5 and V is TRBV30; D call uncertain. V was cut by 6 bases and J by 5 bases, with 10 bases left in between. The CDR3 runs to 11 residues. Per the germline V gene, CDR1 is GTSNPN and CDR2 is SVGIG (reference sequence). The CDR3 reads CACELGETQYF. Written as DNA, the CDR3 is TGTGCCTGCGAACTTGGGGAGACCCAGTACTTC.